The 29 T cell receptor beta chains given below trace back to one sample, sequenced in a study of Ad26.COV2.S vaccination and SARS-CoV-2 variants. The data were produced by immunoSEQ multiplex PCR, yet TCRdb's version contains in-frame clones alone and is incomplete. The sample lists about 680,000 clones, around 89% occurring once. As for treatment: 15 to 20 received Ad26.COV2.S at low or high dose, single or two shots; about 5 received placebo; per-sample allocation not given. The samples date from day 63 after the first vaccine or placebo injection. The material sequenced was peripheral blood, taken in a trial of Ad26.COV2.S vaccine versus placebo. All receptors derive from a person between 18 and 59 years old who received the Ad26.COV2.S COVID-19 vaccine or a placebo.

The V gene is TRBV19, the J gene TRBJ2-5; no definite D call. The V gene lost 5 bases and the J gene lost 5 bases, with 18 bases spanning the gap. Germline loops: CDR1 LNHDA, CDR2 SQIVND (reference sequence). This CDR3 spans 15 amino acids. The DNA for the CDR3 is TGTGCCAGTAGTTCTGTAGTTCTGAGTATGGAGACCCAGTACTTC. It encodes CASSSVVLSMETQYF.

The chain links TRBV12-3 or TRBV12-4 to TRBJ2-3; D ambiguous. CDR3 length equals 12 residues. V shed 4 bases and J shed 5 bases, with 7 bases lying between them. CDR3 DNA sequence: TGTGCCAGCAGTTCGGACCAAGATACGCAGTATTTT. Its translation is CASSSDQDTQYF.

The chain uses TRBV5-6 and TRBJ2-7, with 10 bases aligning to TRBD1. The germline CDR1 and CDR2 sequences are SGHDT and YYEEEE. The V gene end was trimmed by 3 bases and the J gene end by 0 bases; junction bases not matched to a gene: 3. The CDR3 loop spans 15 amino acids. DNA for the CDR3: TGTGCCAGCAGCTCGCGGACAGGGGGCTCCTACGAGCAGTACTTC. As protein: CASSSRTGGSYEQYF.

Turning to this clone: Within the sample, other DNA sequences also encode this same CDR3. V usage is TRBV3-1 (or the pseudogene TRBV3-2) and J usage is TRBJ1-3; D not resolved. The CDR3 runs to 15 residues. V was trimmed by 0 bases and J by 2 bases, leaving 8 bases between them. CDR1 is LGHDT and CDR2 is YNNKEL in the germline V gene (reference sequence). This CDR3 is CASSQDRGPGNTIYF. Written as DNA, the CDR3 is TGTGCCAGCAGCCAAGATAGAGGACCTGGAAACACCATATATTTT.

The rearrangement uses TRBV7-2 and TRBJ1-5, with a possible D match to TRBD1 (5 bases). V was shortened by 3 bases and J by 7 bases, with 10 bases between the two germline ends. Germline V gene lookup returns CDR1 SGHTA and CDR2 FQGNSA. The CDR3 runs to 13 residues. CDR3 coding DNA: TGTGCCAGCAGCTTGGGACCCCTACAGCCCCAGCATTTT. This gives the protein CASSLGPLQPQHF.

V is TRBV7-2 and J is TRBJ2-7; D may correspond to TRBD1 or TRBD2 (6 bases each). The CDR3 is made up of 16 amino acids. Trimming took off 1 base at V and 1 base at J, with 14 bases between the two ends. The V gene's germline CDR1 is SGHTA and CDR2 FQGNSA. The CDR3 region has the DNA TGTGCCAGCAGCTTAGGACGGGGGCAGAGATCCTACGAGCAGTACTTC. Protein: CASSLGRGQRSYEQYF.

This rearrangement joins TRBV7-3 to TRBJ2-1, with TRBD1 matching over 7 bases. The germline CDR1 and CDR2 sequences are SGHTA and FQGTGA. The CDR3 totals 16 residues. The V and J ends lost 5 bases and 0 bases, in that order; junction bases with no gene match: 7. The CDR3 region is CASSHGQASSYNEQFF. CDR3 in DNA: TGTGCCAGCAGCCACGGACAGGCGAGCTCCTACAATGAGCAGTTCTTC.

For the CDR3, the DNA is TGTGCCAGCAGCACCAGCGGGACAACATCAAATTCACCCCTCCACTTT. Translated, it gives CASSTSGTTSNSPLHF. The genes are TRBV7-3 and TRBJ1-6, with D possibly matching TRBD1 (6 bases). With 5 bases removed from V and 7 bases from J, the gap between germline ends came to 18 bases. The CDR3 runs to 16 residues. Germline V gene data show CDR1 as SGHTA and CDR2 as FQGTGA.

For this clone: Other nucleotide sequences in the sample specify the same CDR3. The chain is built from TRBV5-1 and TRBJ1-1; no definite D call. Per the germline V gene, CDR1 is SGHRS and CDR2 is YFSETQ. V shed 0 bases and J shed 4 bases, with 7 bases lying between them. The CDR3 length is 13 residues. The CDR3 nucleotides are TGCGCCAGCAGCTTGGCTGGAACCACTGAAGCTTTCTTT. This codes for CASSLAGTTEAFF.

CDR3 region: CASSLRPSYEQYF. CDR3 coding DNA: TGTGCCAGCAGCTTGAGGCCTAGCTACGAGCAGTACTTC. The chain recombines TRBV5-4 with TRBJ2-7, with D unclear. V was trimmed by 1 base and J by 3 bases, leaving 8 bases between them. This CDR3 is built from 13 residues. CDR1 SGHNT and CDR2 YYREEE come from the germline V gene (reference sequence).

The V gene is TRBV20-1, the J gene TRBJ1-1, with D tentatively TRBD1 (6 bases). Germline V lookup: CDR1 DFQATT, CDR2 SNEGSKA (reference sequence). CDR3 length equals 13 residues. Trimming removed 3 bases at V and 5 bases at J, with 13 bases between. The CDR3 DNA reads TGCAGTGCTAGTGTAGGGGGTTGGACTGAAGCTTTCTTT. This translates into CSASVGGWTEAFF.

The V and J genes are TRBV18 and TRBJ2-1, with D perhaps given as TRBD1 or TRBD2 (5 bases each). Germline CDR1 is KGHSH and CDR2 is LQKENI. The CDR3 is 16 amino acids. Between the trimmed V and J ends, which lost 0 bases and 0 bases, there was a span of 9 bases. The chain's CDR3 is CASSPPGTGSYNEQFF. CDR3 bases: TGTGCCAGCTCACCACCGGGGACGGGCTCCTACAATGAGCAGTTCTTC.

The chain has TRBV12-3 or TRBV12-4 and TRBJ1-6; D is ambiguous. The CDR3 is made up of 12 amino acids. V lost 8 bases and J lost 7, with 9 bases in between. The DNA of the CDR3 is TGTGCCAGCCAGACCCAAAATTCACCCCTCCACTTT. Its protein product is CASQTQNSPLHF.

The CDR3 is CAISESGLSNQPQHF. The CDR3 nucleotides read TGTGCCATCAGTGAGTCGGGGCTGAGCAATCAGCCCCAGCATTTT. This sequence joins TRBV10-3 and TRBJ1-5, with D maybe TRBD1 (5 bases). Germline CDR1 reads ENHRY; CDR2 reads SYGVKD. Trimming left V 0 bases short and J 1 base short, with 7 bases between. The CDR3 extends over 15 amino acids.

V is TRBV12-3 or TRBV12-4 and J is TRBJ2-7; D unresolved. V was clipped by 4 bases and J by 5 bases, with 3 bases between them. The CDR3 totals 10 residues. CDR3 in amino acids: CASSYHEQYF. The CDR3 nucleotides read TGTGCCAGCAGTTACCACGAGCAGTACTTC.

On this clone: A much larger clone lies one base from this, so it may be a read error. CDR3 protein: CASSYSYTDTQYF. DNA of the CDR3: TGTGCCAGCAGTTACTCTTACACAGATACGCAGTATTTT. This sequence joins TRBV6-5 and TRBJ2-3; D uncertain. Looked up from germline, CDR1 is MNHEY and CDR2 is SVGAGI. With 0 bases removed from V and 2 bases from J, the gap between germline ends came to 3 bases. This CDR3 is built from 13 residues.

With regard to this clone: The identical CDR3 is also encoded by other nucleotide sequences in the sample. The chain is built from TRBV3-1 (or the pseudogene TRBV3-2) and TRBJ2-1, with 9 positions matching TRBD1. This CDR3 comprises 14 residues. CDR1 and CDR2 from the germline V gene are LGHDT and YNNKEL (reference sequence). V was pared by 4 bases and J by 2 bases, with 0 bases of the junction left unmatched. CDR3 coding DNA: TGTGCCAGCAGCCGGGACAGGGCCTACAATGAGCAGTTCTTC. Translating it yields CASSRDRAYNEQFF.

This chain uses TRBV19 with TRBJ2-5; TRBD2 matches 7 bases. The germline gives CDR1 LNHDA, CDR2 SQIVND (reference sequence). The V and J ends lost 10 bases and 3 bases, in that order; junction bases with no gene match: 8. This CDR3 has 13 residues. The DNA of the CDR3 is TGTGCCACCCGAATGGCGGGAGAAGAGACCCAGTACTTC. It yields the protein CATRMAGEETQYF.

The rearrangement joins TRBV27 to TRBJ1-5; tentative D call: TRBD1 (5 bases). CDR3 size: 16 residues. Germline V gene lookup returns CDR1 MNHEY and CDR2 SMNVEV (reference sequence). Trimming shortened V by 4 bases and J by 7 bases, and 20 bases separated the two germline ends. CDR3 bases: TGTGCCAGCAGTTCAGGGACGGTTGGGGGGGGGCAGCCCCAGCATTTT. Its protein is CASSSGTVGGGQPQHF.

V and J are TRBV7-9 and TRBJ1-3; D uncertain. CDR3 size: 13 residues. The ends were cut back, 4 bases at V and 3 bases at J, with 7 bases in the middle. Per the germline V gene, CDR1 is SEHNR and CDR2 is FQNEAQ (reference sequence). CDR3 DNA sequence: TGTGCCAGCAGCTCGCAGAATGGAAACACCATATATTTT. It translates to CASSSQNGNTIYF.

The genes are TRBV10-3 and TRBJ2-7; the D gene is possibly TRBD1 (5 bases). CDR1 and CDR2 (germline): ENHRY, SYGVKD. The CDR3 is made up of 12 amino acids. Trimming removed 8 bases from V and 6 bases from J, with 14 bases in between. CDR3 sequence (DNA): TGTGCCATCCTGCTACCTAGGGGCGAGCAGTACTTC. This codes for CAILLPRGEQYF.

The chain has TRBV18 and TRBJ2-3; D is ambiguous. The CDR3 consists of 13 residues. Germline assignment: CDR1 KGHSH and CDR2 LQKENI. V was shortened by 6 bases and J by 4 bases, with 11 bases between the two germline ends. In nucleotides, the CDR3 is TGTGCCAGCTCCCTCGACCAGGCAGATACGCAGTATTTT. Protein sequence: CASSLDQADTQYF.

The chain links TRBV12-3 or TRBV12-4 to TRBJ1-2, with 8 positions matching TRBD1. Trimming took 3 bases from V and 8 from J; bases not matched to a gene: 5. The CDR3 is 13 residues long. The CDR3 sequence: CASSLRAGGGYTF. The CDR3 nucleotides read TGTGCCAGCAGTTTGAGGGCAGGGGGCGGCTACACCTTC.

The chain joins TRBV27 to TRBJ2-4; 7 positions match TRBD2. The germline gives CDR1 MNHEY, CDR2 SMNVEV (reference sequence). Trimming removed 6 bases from V and 6 bases from J; junction bases left unmatched: 14. This CDR3 has 16 residues. The CDR3 coding sequence is TGTGCCAGCAGGCCCCCTTTTATGGGCGGGAGAAACATTCAGTACTTC. Protein sequence: CASRPPFMGGRNIQYF.

The gene calls are TRBV2 and TRBJ1-2, with no clear D. CDR1 is SNHLY, CDR2 FYNNEI, per germline. Trimming removed 0 bases at V and 8 bases at J, with 7 bases between. The CDR3 has 12 amino acids. The CDR3 is CASSEAQGGYTF. CDR3 nucleotide sequence: TGTGCCAGCAGTGAAGCGCAAGGGGGCTACACCTTC.

This clone was counted once. V gene TRBV5-1 combines with J gene TRBJ2-3; D perhaps matches TRBD1 (5 bases). CDR1 and CDR2 (germline): SGHRS, YFSETQ. CDR3 length: 15 amino acids. V was trimmed by 0 bases and J by 0 bases, leaving 8 bases between them. CDR3 DNA: TGCGCCAGCAGCTTGGTCAGGGTTAGCACAGATACGCAGTATTTT. This sequence encodes CASSLVRVSTDTQYF.

This chain joins TRBV5-1 and TRBJ1-1; no reliable D call. CDR3 length: 13 amino acids. Germline V CDR1 and CDR2: SGHRS, YFSETQ. The V end was cut by 4 bases, the J end by 4 bases, with 11 bases between. The CDR3 spells CASSPGPLTEAFF. Written as DNA, the CDR3 is TGCGCCAGCAGCCCCGGCCCTCTCACTGAAGCTTTCTTT.

The genes are TRBV19 and TRBJ1-6, with TRBD1 identical over 7 bases. J lost 9 bases, V lost 4 bases, and 9 bases had no gene match. The germline CDR1 and CDR2 sequences are LNHDA and SQIVND (reference sequence). The CDR3 has 15 residues. The CDR3 sequence: CASSRSTGSSSPLHF. The CDR3 coding sequence is TGTGCCAGTAGTAGGTCGACAGGGTCCAGTTCACCCCTCCACTTT.

Written as DNA, the CDR3 is TGTGCCAGCAGCCGGGCCTGGGGAAAGATGAACACTGAAGCTTTCTTT. Translated: CASSRAWGKMNTEAFF. The J gene is TRBJ1-1, the V gene TRBV5-8, with D hard to call. CDR3 length equals 16 residues. The V and J ends lost 4 bases and 0 bases respectively, with 16 bases between them. Germline V gives CDR1 SGHTS, CDR2 YDEGEE.